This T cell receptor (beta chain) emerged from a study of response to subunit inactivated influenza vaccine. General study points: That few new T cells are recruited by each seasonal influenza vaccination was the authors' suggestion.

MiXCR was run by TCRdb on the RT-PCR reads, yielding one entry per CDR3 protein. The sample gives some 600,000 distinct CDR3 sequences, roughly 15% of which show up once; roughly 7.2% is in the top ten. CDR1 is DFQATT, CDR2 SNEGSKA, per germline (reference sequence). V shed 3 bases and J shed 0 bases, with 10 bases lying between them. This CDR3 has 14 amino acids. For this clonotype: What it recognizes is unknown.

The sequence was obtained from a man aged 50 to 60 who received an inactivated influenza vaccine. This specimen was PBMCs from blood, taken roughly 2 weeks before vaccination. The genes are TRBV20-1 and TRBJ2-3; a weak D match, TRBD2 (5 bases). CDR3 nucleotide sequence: TGCAGTGCTAGGACGAGCGGAAGCACAGATACGCAGTATTTT. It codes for CSARTSGSTDTQYF.